The next 6 T cell receptor beta chains were all read from a single sample in a study of shared clonotypes between healthy human individuals. Clones were read by immunoSEQ multiplex PCR, and TCRdb kept only the in-frame ones, dropping some. This table has roughly 2 million clones, approximately 94% appearing once. As defined, naive CD8 cells were CD45RO-negative and positively selected for CCR7, with terminally differentiated effector memory CD45RA+ cells excluded. Sample: naive CD8+ T cells sorted from blood. These receptors were taken from a man in his late teens or twenties in good health.

This clone was seen just once. The chain links TRBV5-4 to TRBJ1-2; no clear D gene. Germline V gene sequence: CDR1 SGHNT, CDR2 YYREEE (reference sequence). The V end was cut by 2 bases, the J end by 0 bases, with 5 bases between. CDR3 length equals 13 residues. CDR3 nucleotide sequence: TGTGCCAGCAGCTTCGGAGCTAACTATGGCTACACCTTC. Translation: CASSFGANYGYTF.

This chain links TRBV4-1 with TRBJ2-1; D is uncertain. V was shortened by 0 bases and J by 8 bases, with 14 bases between the two germline ends. The germline CDR1 and CDR2 sequences are MGHRA and YSYEKL. The CDR3 loop spans 15 amino acids. CDR3 sequence: CASSQDGLLHDEQFF. Here the CDR3 DNA reads TGCGCCAGCAGCCAAGACGGGCTCCTCCACGATGAGCAGTTCTTC.

CDR3 protein: CSVEEEGGPVVYGYTF. The CDR3 coding sequence is TGCAGCGTTGAAGAAGAAGGGGGGCCGGTAGTCTATGGCTACACCTTC. The chain couples TRBV29-1 to TRBJ1-2; TRBD1 is a possible D gene (6 bases). The length of the CDR3 is 16 residues. V lost 0 bases to trimming and J lost 4 bases, with 18 bases between them. CDR1 SQVTM and CDR2 ANQGSEA come from the germline V gene.

This chain connects TRBV7-9 to TRBJ1-5; D uncertain. CDR1 and CDR2 from the germline V gene are SEHNR and FQNEAQ (reference sequence). Between the trimmed V and J ends, which lost 5 bases and 0 bases, there was a span of 17 bases. This CDR3 has 17 residues. This CDR3 reads CASSPLPEQYSNQPQHF. The CDR3 DNA is TGTGCCAGCAGCCCATTACCGGAGCAGTATAGCAATCAGCCCCAGCATTTT.

The gene calls are TRBV2 and TRBJ1-5; 7 nucleotides align to TRBD1. Germline loops: CDR1 SNHLY, CDR2 FYNNEI. The CDR3 is made up of 15 amino acids. J gave up 0 bases and V 8 bases, and 7 bases lay outside the gene matches. Here the CDR3 DNA reads TGTGCCAGCGGGCTTGGGACAGTTAGCAATCAGCCCCAGCATTTT. It codes for CASGLGTVSNQPQHF.

This sequence joins TRBV5-4 and TRBJ1-1, with TRBD1 matching 11 bases. Germline values: CDR1 SGHNT, CDR2 YYREEE (reference sequence). The V and J ends lost 0 bases and 5 bases, in that order; junction bases with no gene match: 6. There are 16 residues in the CDR3. CDR3 nucleotides: TGTGCCAGCAGCTTGGGGACAGGGGGCCTGGGGACTGAAGCTTTCTTT. Amino acids: CASSLGTGGLGTEAFF.